The 27 T cell receptor beta chains presented below share a single source sample, sequenced in a study of shared clonotypes between healthy human individuals (dated by TCRdb to 2018 to 2021). The library was produced with the immunoSEQ multiplex PCR assay. TCRdb re-hosts the immuneACCESS table, in-frame sequences only. Its copies lack some clones; in the studies checked, an unresolved V gene accounts for under half of them, and the cause for the rest is not known. This sample lists approximately 2,000,000 clones; just under 95% were detected once. The ten largest clones add up to approximately 1.7% of the sample. CD8 naive samples consisted of CD45RO-negative cells that were positively selected for CCR7, yielding a CD45RA+CCR7+ population without TemRA cells. The sample comprised naive CD8+ T cells from PBMCs. The cell subset or site label, read with the paper, signifies: CD45RA+CCR7+. The receptors come from a man between 18 and 35 years old in good health. Some clones in this sample may be carry-over from other donors' samples.

The chain links TRBV7-2 to TRBJ2-3, with 9 nucleotides matching TRBD1. Trimming cost V 5 bases and J 1 base; bases outside gene matches: 13. Per germline, CDR1 SGHTA and CDR2 FQGNSA. CDR3 length: 18 residues. CDR3 loop: CASSTPGTGRDGTDTQYF. The DNA of the CDR3 is TGTGCCAGCAGCACCCCCGGGACAGGGAGGGACGGCACAGATACGCAGTATTTT.

The rearrangement uses TRBV6-6 and TRBJ2-7; D uncertain. The CDR3 covers 16 residues. V was shortened by 0 bases and J by 4 bases, with 16 bases between the two germline ends. Germline lookup yields CDR1 MNHNY and CDR2 SVGAGI (reference sequence). CDR3 sequence reads: CASSYSSNTRSYEQYF. The CDR3 DNA sequence: TGTGCCAGCAGTTACTCGTCCAACACCCGTTCGTACGAGCAGTACTTC.

The chain employs TRBV4-3 and TRBJ2-7, with 7 bases aligning to TRBD2. With V trimmed by 0 bases and J by 5 bases, 7 bases remained unmatched. The germline V gene encodes CDR1 LGHNA and CDR2 YSLEER. The CDR3 loop spans 15 amino acids. The CDR3 DNA sequence: TGCGCCAGCAGCCAAGATCGTGGGAGGGGCAACGAGCAGTACTTC. This gives the protein CASSQDRGRGNEQYF.

About this clone: A much larger clone differs by one base, so this may be a read error. The gene calls are TRBV25-1 and TRBJ1-1, with TRBD1 as a possible D gene (5 bases). CDR3 size: 12 residues. Germline-derived CDR1 and CDR2 are MGHDK and SYGVNS. The V gene lost 5 bases and the J gene lost 3 bases, with 7 bases spanning the gap. CDR3 DNA: TGTGCCAGCAGTTTGGGGGACACTGAAGCTTTCTTT. Translating it yields CASSLGDTEAFF.

This chain uses TRBV10-2 with TRBJ2-3; unclear D gene. Per the germline V gene, CDR1 is WSHSY and CDR2 is SAAADI. This CDR3 is built from 15 residues. V lost 2 bases, J lost 1 base, and 10 bases lay in between. Here the CDR3 reads CASSERLEGTDTQYF. The CDR3 DNA follows: TGCGCCAGCAGTGAGAGATTGGAAGGCACAGATACGCAGTATTTT.

With respect to this clone: Additional DNA sequences in this sample encode the identical CDR3. This chain joins TRBV5-6 and TRBJ2-1; the D gene is possibly TRBD1 (5 bases). CDR3 length: 16 residues. With 0 bases removed from V and 0 bases from J, the gap between germline ends came to 10 bases. Germline V gives CDR1 SGHDT, CDR2 YYEEEE. The DNA of the CDR3 is TGTGCCAGCAGCTTGGACAGGACAAGCTCCTACAATGAGCAGTTCTTC. Protein product: CASSLDRTSSYNEQFF.

This sequence joins TRBV6-1 and TRBJ2-1; possibly TRBD1 for D (6 bases). Between the trimmed V and J ends, which lost 0 bases and 5 bases, there was a span of 11 bases. Per the germline V gene, CDR1 is MNHNS and CDR2 is SASEGT. The CDR3 sequence is 15 residues long. The DNA for the CDR3 is TGTGCCAGCAGTGAAGCTAGGGGGTTTCACAATGAGCAGTTCTTC. Translated, it gives CASSEARGFHNEQFF.

The J gene is TRBJ1-2, the V gene TRBV6-6; D is undetermined. The CDR3 runs 13 residues. Germline V gene sequence: CDR1 MNHNY, CDR2 SVGAGI (reference sequence). V was trimmed by 7 bases and J by 9 bases, leaving 18 bases between them. The CDR3 DNA reads as TGTGCCAGCACATCGGGCGGCACCCTCAGCTACACCTTC. This sequence encodes CASTSGGTLSYTF.

The chain couples TRBV5-6 to TRBJ2-1; possible D gene TRBD2, 5 bases. Trimming took 1 base from V and 9 from J, leaving 8 bases between them. CDR1 is SGHDT and CDR2 is YYEEEE in the germline V gene. This CDR3 is built from 12 residues. CDR3 in amino acids: CASSLQSGEQFF. The CDR3 region has the DNA TGTGCCAGCAGCTTGCAGAGCGGTGAGCAGTTCTTC.

The chain is built from TRBV9 and TRBJ2-7; 8 bases align to TRBD1. V was clipped by 3 bases and J by 12 bases; unmatched bases: 8. Per germline, CDR1 SGDLS and CDR2 YYNGEE. The CDR3 loop spans 12 amino acids. The CDR3 region has the DNA TGTGCCAGCAGCGGGGAACCGGGACAGGTGTACTTC. Translated, it gives CASSGEPGQVYF.

V is TRBV18 and J is TRBJ2-7; 9 positions match TRBD1. The germline CDR1 and CDR2 sequences are KGHSH and LQKENI. With V trimmed by 2 bases and J by 2 bases, 7 bases remained unmatched. This CDR3 comprises 16 residues. The CDR3 nucleotides are TGTGCCAGCTCACCAAGGACAGGGGAGGACACCTACGAGCAGTACTTC. Protein: CASSPRTGEDTYEQYF.

The chain has TRBV6-5 and TRBJ1-4; D not certain. Trimming left V 2 bases short and J 5 bases short, with 6 bases between. The CDR3 loop spans 13 amino acids. Germline V gives CDR1 MNHEY, CDR2 SVGAGI. The DNA for the CDR3 is TGTGCCAGCAGTTACCGGCAGAATGAAAAACTGTTTTTT. Translating it yields CASSYRQNEKLFF.

V usage is TRBV11-2 and J usage is TRBJ1-5; D call uncertain. The CDR3 extends over 13 amino acids. Germline-derived CDR1 and CDR2 are SGHAT and FQNNGV. Between the trimmed V and J ends, which lost 4 bases and 7 bases, there was a span of 11 bases. The CDR3 coding sequence is TGTGCCAGCAGCTCATACGCGGGCCAGCCCCAGCATTTT. Its protein product is CASSSYAGQPQHF.

This chain's CDR3 is CASSLSGGGLNTEAFF. CDR3 bases: TGTGCCAGCAGCTTAAGTGGCGGGGGCTTGAACACTGAAGCTTTCTTT. The chain joins TRBV7-9 to TRBJ1-1, with D tentatively TRBD1 (6 bases). V was pared by 2 bases and J by 0 bases, with 13 bases between. The V gene's germline CDR1 is SEHNR and CDR2 FQNEAQ (reference sequence). The CDR3 is 16 amino acids.

CDR3 sequence reads: CASSQDHRGPYTGELFF. CDR3 DNA sequence: TGCGCCAGCAGCCAAGATCACAGGGGGCCCTACACCGGGGAGCTGTTTTTT. This sequence joins TRBV4-1 and TRBJ2-2, with 9 bases that match TRBD1. The CDR3 has 17 residues. The J segment lost 3 bases and the V segment lost 0 bases, leaving 5 bases of the junction unmatched. Germline assignment: CDR1 MGHRA and CDR2 YSYEKL.

This clone was seen just once. This rearrangement joins TRBV4-3 to TRBJ1-1; TRBD1 might be the D (6 bases). The CDR3 covers 15 residues. Germline assignment: CDR1 LGHNA and CDR2 YSLEER. Trimming removed 1 base at V and 2 bases at J, with 11 bases between. The CDR3 loop is CASSQAYRDNTEAFF. The CDR3 coding sequence is TGCGCCAGCAGCCAAGCATACAGGGATAACACTGAAGCTTTCTTT.

This chain joins TRBV9 and TRBJ2-1; D gene ambiguous. In germline, CDR1 is SGDLS, CDR2 YYNGEE. Deletions cut 4 bases from V and 10 bases from J, with 12 bases between. CDR3 length: 12 residues. CDR3 sequence: CASSPPSTEQFF. Written as DNA, the CDR3 is TGTGCCAGCAGCCCCCCGTCGACAGAGCAGTTCTTC.

This chain links TRBV28 with TRBJ2-3; TRBD2 matches at 12 bases. Germline CDR1 reads MDHEN; CDR2 reads SYDVKM. Losses at the gene ends were 4 bases for V and 5 bases for J; bases not matched to a gene: 10. The CDR3 runs to 17 residues. The CDR3 spells CASSWATSGGFGDTQYF. CDR3 DNA: TGTGCCAGCAGTTGGGCGACTAGCGGGGGATTCGGAGATACGCAGTATTTT.

This clone was observed once. This chain links TRBV27 with TRBJ2-7; D uncertain. Trimming took 2 bases from V and 6 from J, leaving 11 bases between them. The CDR3 covers 13 residues. Germline V gene sequence: CDR1 MNHEY, CDR2 SMNVEV (reference sequence). The DNA for the CDR3 is TGTGCCAGCAGTTTACTCGCCGTATCCGAGCAGTACTTC. As protein: CASSLLAVSEQYF.

This clone is a singleton in its sample. V and J are TRBV29-1 and TRBJ2-1; D assignment may be TRBD1 or TRBD2 (7 bases each). The CDR3 runs to 14 residues. Germline V CDR1 and CDR2: SQVTM, ANQGSEA. DNA for the CDR3: TGCTCAGCGTTATTGGGTCAGGGGGGGAATGAGCAGTTCTTC. It encodes CSALLGQGGNEQFF.

The J gene is TRBJ2-7, the V gene TRBV10-3, with 8 bases identical to TRBD1. V lost 11 bases to trimming and J lost 5 bases; unmatched junction nucleotides: 14. This CDR3 is 14 amino acids long. Germline values: CDR1 ENHRY, CDR2 SYGVKD. In DNA, the CDR3 is TGTGCCTGCGAAACCGGGACAGGAGTTAACGAGCAGTACTTC. Translated: CACETGTGVNEQYF.

The genes are TRBV27 and TRBJ2-2; the match to TRBD1 covers 9 bases. Germline V gene data show CDR1 as MNHEY and CDR2 as SMNVEV (reference sequence). This CDR3 is 13 amino acids long. With V trimmed by 6 bases and J by 6 bases, 2 bases remained unmatched. CDR3 protein: CASRWTGAGELFF. The CDR3, as DNA: TGTGCCAGCAGGTGGACAGGGGCCGGGGAGCTGTTTTTT.

The gene calls are TRBV5-6 and TRBJ2-7; D is perhaps TRBD2 (6 bases). The CDR3 has 17 amino acids. Germline-derived CDR1 and CDR2 are SGHDT and YYEEEE. The germline V and J ends were trimmed by 4 bases and 5 bases, with 25 bases remaining between them. CDR3 region: CASSPPPDWGLNNEQYF. DNA of the CDR3: TGTGCCAGCAGCCCCCCCCCAGACTGGGGACTTAATAACGAGCAGTACTTC.

This clone was observed a single time. This chain connects TRBV28 to TRBJ1-2; 7 positions agree with TRBD1. The CDR3 totals 17 residues. CDR1 MDHEN and CDR2 SYDVKM come from the germline V gene. The V and J ends lost 8 bases and 3 bases, in that order; junction bases with no gene match: 18. The CDR3 coding sequence is TGTGCCAGCTCTGACCAAACCGACAGGGCACGATACTATGGCTACACCTTC. Translation: CASSDQTDRARYYGYTF.

In DNA, the CDR3 is TGTGCCAGCAGCTCAACCGGGACAGGGGACGCAGATACGCAGTATTTT. Residues: CASSSTGTGDADTQYF. This chain connects TRBV7-8 to TRBJ2-3; 10 bases fit TRBD1. In germline, CDR1 is SGHVS, CDR2 FQNEAQ. This CDR3 region has 16 residues. The V gene end was trimmed by 4 bases and the J gene end by 4 bases; junction bases not matched to a gene: 8.

V usage is TRBV28 and J usage is TRBJ1-4; D not resolved. This CDR3 is built from 15 residues. Between the trimmed V and J ends, which lost 3 bases and 8 bases, there was a span of 16 bases. From germline, CDR1 is MDHEN and CDR2 SYDVKM. The CDR3 DNA is TGTGCCAGCAGTTTGCCCGTTATAGGCGGGGAAAAACTGTTTTTT. It translates to CASSLPVIGGEKLFF.

V and J are TRBV7-8 and TRBJ2-7, with 12 positions matching TRBD2. The CDR3 contains 17 residues. Germline CDR1 and CDR2: SGHVS and FQNEAQ. The ends lost 3 bases at V and 3 bases at J; junction bases unmatched: 9. The CDR3 region is CASSFGLAGGLGYEQYF. CDR3 in DNA: TGTGCCAGCAGCTTCGGGCTAGCGGGAGGGTTAGGCTACGAGCAGTACTTC.